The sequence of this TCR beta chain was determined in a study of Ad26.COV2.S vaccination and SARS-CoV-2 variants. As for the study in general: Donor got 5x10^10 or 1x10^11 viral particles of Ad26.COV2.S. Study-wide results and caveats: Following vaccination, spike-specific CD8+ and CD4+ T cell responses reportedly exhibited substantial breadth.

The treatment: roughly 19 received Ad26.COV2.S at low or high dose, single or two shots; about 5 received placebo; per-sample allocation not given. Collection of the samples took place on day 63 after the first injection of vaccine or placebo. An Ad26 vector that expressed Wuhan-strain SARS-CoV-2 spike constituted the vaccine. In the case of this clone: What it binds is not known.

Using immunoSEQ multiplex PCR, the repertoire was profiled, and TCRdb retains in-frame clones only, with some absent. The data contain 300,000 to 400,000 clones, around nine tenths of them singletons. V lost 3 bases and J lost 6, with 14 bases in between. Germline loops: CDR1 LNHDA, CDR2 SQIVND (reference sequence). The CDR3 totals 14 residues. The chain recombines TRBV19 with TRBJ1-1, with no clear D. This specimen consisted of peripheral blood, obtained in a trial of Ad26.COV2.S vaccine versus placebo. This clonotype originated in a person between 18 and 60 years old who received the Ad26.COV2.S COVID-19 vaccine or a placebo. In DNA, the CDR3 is TGTGCCAGTAGTATCCGGACCACTCCCCCTGAAGCTTTCTTT. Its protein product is CASSIRTTPPEAFF.